These 13 T cell receptor beta chains were sequenced from one sample in a study of T cells in Graves' hyperthyroidism and ophthalmopathy. Regions amplified from RNA transcripts were the TCR beta CDR3 regions. HTBI primers were used for first-round RT-PCR of the TCR CDR3. MiXCR, applied by TCRdb to the multiplex PCR reads, yields one record per CDR3 protein. The data contain around 300,000 distinct CDR3 sequences, roughly 14% of them singletons. Sequenced input: blood. The receptors stem from a woman in her twenties or thirties with Graves' hyperthyroidism that later progressed to Graves' ophthalmopathy.

The sample holds a few counts of this clonotype. The J gene is TRBJ2-7, the V gene TRBV25-1; 13 bases fit TRBD2. The germline V gene encodes CDR1 MGHDK and CDR2 SYGVNS. V gave up 5 bases and J gave up 4 bases; unmatched junction bases: 2. The CDR3 runs 14 residues. CDR3 loop: CASSSTSGGYEQYF. DNA for the CDR3: TGTGCCAGCAGTTCGACTAGCGGGGGGTACGAGCAGTACTTC.

This chain joins TRBV29-1 and TRBJ2-6; D call uncertain. V lost 6 bases to trimming and J lost 0 bases, with 6 bases between them. Germline V gene lookup returns CDR1 SQVTM and CDR2 ANQGSEA. The CDR3 runs to 13 residues. The CDR3, as DNA: TGCAGCGTCCGAATCTCTGGGGCCAACGTCCTGACTTTC. It specifies CSVRISGANVLTF.

In its sample, this clonotype was seen many times. The chain combines TRBV11-2 with TRBJ2-7; D gene unclear. From germline, CDR1 is SGHAT and CDR2 FQNNGV. The V gene lost 0 bases and the J gene lost 6 bases, with 6 bases spanning the gap. This CDR3 contains 12 residues. The CDR3 region has the DNA TGTGCCAGCAGCTTAGATTATCTCGAGCAGTACTTC. Translating gives CASSLDYLEQYF.

This sequence joins TRBV6-2 or TRBV6-3 and TRBJ2-2; 8 bases agree with TRBD2. The length of the CDR3 is 14 residues. V was clipped by 6 bases and J by 0 bases; unmatched bases: 0. The germline CDR1 and CDR2 sequences are MNHEY and SVGEGT. CDR3 amino acids: CASRTSANTGELFF. The CDR3, as DNA: TGTGCCAGCAGGACTAGCGCGAACACCGGGGAGCTGTTTTTT.

This clonotype was counted ten times or more. This chain connects TRBV27 to TRBJ1-5; tentatively, D is TRBD1 (6 bases). The CDR3 spans 14 residues. Germline V gene lookup returns CDR1 MNHEY and CDR2 SMNVEV (reference sequence). Trimming took 5 bases from V and 2 from J, leaving 10 bases between them. The CDR3 loop is CASSVQGGNQPQHF. The CDR3 DNA sequence: TGTGCCAGCAGTGTACAGGGAGGCAATCAGCCCCAGCATTTT.

There are a few counts of this clonotype. The chain recombines TRBV20-1 with TRBJ2-3; TRBD2 is a possible D gene (6 bases). Germline CDR1 DFQATT, CDR2 SNEGSKA (reference sequence). Trimming stripped 4 bases from V and 1 base from J, with 15 bases between. The CDR3 runs 15 residues. The CDR3 sequence: CSATRTNVGTDTQYF. The CDR3 nucleotides read TGCAGTGCTACTCGGACTAACGTGGGCACAGATACGCAGTATTTT.

The CDR3 coding sequence is TGTGCCAGCAGCCAAGACCGGAGAAGAGATACGCAGTATTTT. Translated: CASSQDRRRDTQYF. The chain is built from TRBV14 and TRBJ2-3, with no clear D. Germline CDR1 SGHDN, CDR2 FVKESK. CDR3 size: 14 residues. Trimming left V 0 bases short and J 5 bases short, with 9 bases between. The whole variable domain, filled in from reference TRBV14 and TRBJ2-3, reads EAGVTQFPSHSVIEKGQTVTLRCDPISGHDNLYWYRRVMGKEIKFLLHFVKESKQDESGMPNNRFLAERTGGTYSTLKVQPAELEDSGVYFCASSQDRRRDTQYFGPGTRLTVL.

Many counts were recorded for this clonotype. The chain couples TRBV29-1 to TRBJ2-7; D may be TRBD1 (5 bases). This CDR3 has 14 residues. V shed 1 base and J shed 3 bases, with 13 bases lying between them. From germline, CDR1 is SQVTM and CDR2 ANQGSEA. CDR3 nucleotides: TGCAGCGTTGAAGTCCCCAATGACAGCTACGAGCAGTACTTC. It is translated as CSVEVPNDSYEQYF.

Worth noting for this clonotype: It may be a read error: a sequence one base away is much more abundant. The V gene is TRBV7-3, the J gene TRBJ2-3, with 8 bases identical to TRBD1. Per the germline V gene, CDR1 is SGHTA and CDR2 is FQGTGA. The CDR3 has 15 amino acids. V dropped 4 bases and J dropped 1; count of bases not matched to a gene: 4. The DNA of the CDR3 is TGTGCCAGCAGCTGGACAGGGCGATGCACAGATACGCAGTATTTT. Amino acids: CASSWTGRCTDTQYF.

The chain joins TRBV14 to TRBJ2-5, with 15 bases aligning to TRBD2. Germline loops: CDR1 SGHDN, CDR2 FVKESK. Germline trimming cut 2 bases from V and 2 bases from J; bases unmatched to any gene: 9. This CDR3 contains 19 residues. The CDR3 nucleotides read TGTGCCAGCAGCCAATGGTCGGGACTAGCGGGAGGCCAACAAGAGACCCAGTACTTC. Residues: CASSQWSGLAGGQQETQYF.

This clonotype was detected ten times or more. This chain connects TRBV30 to TRBJ2-1; perhaps TRBD2 as D (6 bases). Germline V gene lookup returns CDR1 GTSNPN and CDR2 SVGIG (reference sequence). CDR3 size: 15 residues. Trimming shortened V by 4 bases and J by 1 base, and 14 bases separated the two germline ends. For the CDR3, the DNA is TGTGCCTGGATACGCGAGGGAGGATCCTACAATGAGCAGTTCTTC. Residues: CAWIREGGSYNEQFF. Combining the CDR3 with reference TRBV30 and TRBJ2-1 gives the whole variable domain SQTIHQWPATLVQPVGSPLSLECTVEGTSNPNLYWYRQAAGRGLQLLFYSVGIGQISSEVPQNLSASRPQDRQFILSSKKLLLSDSGFYLCAWIREGGSYNEQFFGPGTRLTVL.

This clonotype appeared many times. The chain has TRBV18 and TRBJ1-1, with 9 bases aligning to TRBD1. There are 15 residues in the CDR3. In germline, CDR1 is KGHSH, CDR2 LQKENI. V was pared by 3 bases and J by 6 bases, with 8 bases of the junction left unmatched. The CDR3 region is CASSPFGTGNSEAFF. The CDR3 DNA reads TGTGCCAGCTCACCCTTTGGGACAGGGAATTCTGAAGCTTTCTTT.

This clonotype was seen more than once but under ten times. A single base separates this from a much larger clone, so it may be a read error. The chain employs TRBV6-2 or TRBV6-3 and TRBJ2-1, with 7 bases aligning to TRBD2. Germline V gives CDR1 MNHEY, CDR2 SVGEGT. The J segment lost 8 bases and the V segment lost 2 bases, leaving 3 bases of the junction unmatched. This CDR3 is 13 amino acids long. This chain's CDR3 is CASSYPRGDEQFF. The CDR3 bases are TGTGCCAGCAGTTACCCTCGGGGGGATGAGCAGTTCTTC.